This TCR beta chain was recovered during a study of cytomegalovirus exposure and HLA in healthy donors. Study-wide findings and caveats: A later analysis reported that several of the most significant clusters appeared to be linked to common viral pathogens, among them Epstein-Barr virus. A few CMV-associated chains proved CMV antigen-specific in vitro. Analysis was performed later, and it showed HLA-associated TCR beta chains to be more clonally expanded than equally common others.

Researchers ran the PCR with 60 Vbeta and 13 Jbeta primers. As originally analysed: Later work found 65 million to 85 million unique TCR beta chains, with some 11 million shared. Sequencing used immunoSEQ multiplex PCR; TCRdb keeps in-frame clones, though not all of them. V and J calls and clone size are as listed in that table; D and trimming were resolved from the DNA. In the table there are more than 80,000 clones, 55% to 65% of which are singletons. Germline V gives CDR1 KGHSH, CDR2 LQKENI. CDR3 length equals 14 residues. V was clipped by 6 bases and J by 3 bases; unmatched bases: 8. With respect to this clone: What it binds is unknown.

This chain joins TRBV18 and TRBJ2-7; TRBD2 matches 7 bases. The receptor was isolated from a woman aged 40 to 55 in good health and CMV-seropositive. Source material: PBMCs. CDR3 in amino acids: CASSAGVGYYEQYF. The DNA of the CDR3 is TGTGCCAGCTCCGCGGGGGTCGGGTACTACGAGCAGTACTTC.